This T cell receptor beta chain was sequenced in a study of control samples from healthy donors and cancer patients. The method was immunoSEQ multiplex PCR; TCRdb's version includes in-frame clones alone and lacks a portion of them. Of more than 50,000 clones in the sample, approximately 85% were seen once. V was trimmed by 5 bases and J by 12 bases, leaving 14 bases between them. The CDR3 sequence is 12 residues long. The germline V gene encodes CDR1 LNHDA and CDR2 SQIVND (reference sequence). Source material: blood. V and J are TRBV19 and TRBJ1-5; TRBD1 is a possible D gene (5 bases). This receptor was obtained from a man aged 35-49 years in good health. The CDR3 DNA reads TGTGCCAGTAGTTCACCGGGACGGAACCAGCATTTT. It is translated as CASSSPGRNQHF.